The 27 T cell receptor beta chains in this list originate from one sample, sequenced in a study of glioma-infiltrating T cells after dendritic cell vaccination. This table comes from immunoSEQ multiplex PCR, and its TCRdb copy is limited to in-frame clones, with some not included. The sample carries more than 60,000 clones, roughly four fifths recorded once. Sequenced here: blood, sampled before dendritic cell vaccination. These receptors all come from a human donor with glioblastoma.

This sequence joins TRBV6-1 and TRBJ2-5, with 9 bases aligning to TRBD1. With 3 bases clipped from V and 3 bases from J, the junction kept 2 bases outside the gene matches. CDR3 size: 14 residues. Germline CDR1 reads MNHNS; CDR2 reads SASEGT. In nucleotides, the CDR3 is TGTGCCAGCAGTGAGGGGGACAGGGAAGAGACCCAGTACTTC. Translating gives CASSEGDREETQYF.

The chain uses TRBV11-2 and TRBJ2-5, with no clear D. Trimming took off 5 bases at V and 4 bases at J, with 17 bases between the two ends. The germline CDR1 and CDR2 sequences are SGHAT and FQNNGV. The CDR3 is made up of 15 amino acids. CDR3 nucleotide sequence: TGTGCCAGCAGCCCTATCTCGGCGGAAACAGAGACCCAGTACTTC. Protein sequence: CASSPISAETETQYF.

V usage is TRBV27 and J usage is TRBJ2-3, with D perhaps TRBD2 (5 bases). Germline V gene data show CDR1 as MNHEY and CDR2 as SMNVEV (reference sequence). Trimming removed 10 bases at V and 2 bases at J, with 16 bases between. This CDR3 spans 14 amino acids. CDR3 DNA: TGTGCCACCCGAGGGTCAGAGTACACAGATACGCAGTATTTT. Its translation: CATRGSEYTDTQYF.

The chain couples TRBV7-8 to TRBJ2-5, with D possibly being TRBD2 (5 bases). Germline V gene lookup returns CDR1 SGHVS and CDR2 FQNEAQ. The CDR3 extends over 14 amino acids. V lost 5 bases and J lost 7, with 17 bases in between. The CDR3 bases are TGTGCCAGCAGCAAAGAGGGATTACGAGGGACCCAGTACTTC. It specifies CASSKEGLRGTQYF.

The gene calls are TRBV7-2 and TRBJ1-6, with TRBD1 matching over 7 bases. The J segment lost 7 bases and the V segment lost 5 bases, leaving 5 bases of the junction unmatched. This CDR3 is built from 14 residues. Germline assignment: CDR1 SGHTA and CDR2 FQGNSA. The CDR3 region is CASSPDRRNSPLHF. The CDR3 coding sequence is TGTGCCAGCAGCCCGGACAGGAGGAATTCACCCCTCCACTTT.

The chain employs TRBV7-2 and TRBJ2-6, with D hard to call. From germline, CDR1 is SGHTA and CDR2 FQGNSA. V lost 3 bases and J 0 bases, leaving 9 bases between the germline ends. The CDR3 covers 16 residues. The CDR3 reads CASSLTRPSGANVLTF. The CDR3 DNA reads TGTGCCAGCAGCTTGACGCGGCCCTCTGGGGCCAACGTCCTGACTTTC.

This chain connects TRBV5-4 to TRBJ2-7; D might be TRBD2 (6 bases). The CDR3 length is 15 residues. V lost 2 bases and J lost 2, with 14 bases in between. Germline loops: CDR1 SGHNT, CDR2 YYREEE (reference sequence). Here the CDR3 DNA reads TGTGCCAGCAGCTTTCGACGGGGAGGCCCCTACGAGCAGTACTTC. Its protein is CASSFRRGGPYEQYF.

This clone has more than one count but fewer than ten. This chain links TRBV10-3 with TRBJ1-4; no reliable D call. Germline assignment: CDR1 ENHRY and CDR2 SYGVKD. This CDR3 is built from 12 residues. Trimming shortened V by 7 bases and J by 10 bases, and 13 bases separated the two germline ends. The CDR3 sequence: CAINEGSGKLFF. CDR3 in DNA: TGTGCCATCAATGAAGGGAGTGGAAAACTGTTTTTT.

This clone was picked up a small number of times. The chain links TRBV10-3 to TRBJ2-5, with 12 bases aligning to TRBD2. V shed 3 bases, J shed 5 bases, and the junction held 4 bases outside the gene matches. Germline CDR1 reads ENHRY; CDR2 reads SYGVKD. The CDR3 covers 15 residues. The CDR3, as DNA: TGTGCCATCAGTGAACTAGCGGGGGGAGGTGAGACCCAGTACTTC. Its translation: CAISELAGGGETQYF.

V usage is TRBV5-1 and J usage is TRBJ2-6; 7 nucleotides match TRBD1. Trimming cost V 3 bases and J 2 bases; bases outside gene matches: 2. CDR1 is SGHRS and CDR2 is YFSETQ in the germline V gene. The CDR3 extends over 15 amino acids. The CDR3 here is CASSSGTAGANVLTF. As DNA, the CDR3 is TGCGCCAGCAGCTCAGGGACAGCTGGGGCCAACGTCCTGACTTTC.

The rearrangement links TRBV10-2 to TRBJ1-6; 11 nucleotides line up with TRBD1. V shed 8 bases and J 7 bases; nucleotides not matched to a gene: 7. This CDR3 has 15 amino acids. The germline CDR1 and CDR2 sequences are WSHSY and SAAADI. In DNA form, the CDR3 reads TGCGCCAGCCAGGGACAGGGGGGAAGAAATTCACCCCTCCACTTT. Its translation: CASQGQGGRNSPLHF.

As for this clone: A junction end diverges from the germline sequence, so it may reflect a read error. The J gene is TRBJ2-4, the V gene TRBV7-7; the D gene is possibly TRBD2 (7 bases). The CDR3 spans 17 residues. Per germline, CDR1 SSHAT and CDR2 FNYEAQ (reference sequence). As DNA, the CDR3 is TGTGCTAGCAGCTTAGAGGGGGGGGGTTTAGCCAAAAACATTCAGTACTTC. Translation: CASSLEGGGLAKNIQYF.

CDR3 in amino acids: CASRLKGLAYNEQFF. The CDR3 DNA sequence: TGTGCAAGTCGCTTAAAGGGGTTGGCCTACAATGAGCAGTTCTTC. This chain uses TRBV12-2 with TRBJ2-1; the table's D call of TRBD1 was not tested on the DNA. TRBV12-2 is a pseudogene segment. The CDR3 is 15 residues long.

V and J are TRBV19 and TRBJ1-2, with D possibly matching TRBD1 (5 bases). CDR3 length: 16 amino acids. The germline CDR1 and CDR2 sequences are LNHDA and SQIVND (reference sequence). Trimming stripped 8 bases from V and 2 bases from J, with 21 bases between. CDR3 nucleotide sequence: TGTGCCAGTCGCCGGGACTCGTGGAGGCCAAACTATGGCTACACCTTC. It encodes CASRRDSWRPNYGYTF.

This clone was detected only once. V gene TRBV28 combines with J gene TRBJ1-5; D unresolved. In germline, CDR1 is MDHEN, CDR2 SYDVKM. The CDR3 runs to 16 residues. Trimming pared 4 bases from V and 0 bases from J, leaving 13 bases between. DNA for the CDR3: TGTGCCAGCAGTTCGGACTCATCTCGTAGCAATCAGCCCCAGCATTTT. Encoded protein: CASSSDSSRSNQPQHF.

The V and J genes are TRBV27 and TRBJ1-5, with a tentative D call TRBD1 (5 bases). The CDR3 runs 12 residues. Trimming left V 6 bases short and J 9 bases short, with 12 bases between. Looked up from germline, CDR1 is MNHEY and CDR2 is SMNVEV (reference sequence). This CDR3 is CASRDYGGPQHF. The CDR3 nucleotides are TGTGCCAGCAGGGACTACGGGGGGCCCCAGCATTTT.

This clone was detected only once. CDR3 coding DNA: TGCGCCAGCAGCTACAAGGTGACGGGAGGAAAGAGCTCTGGAAACACCATATATTTT. This sequence encodes CASSYKVTGGKSSGNTIYF. This chain joins TRBV5-1 and TRBJ1-3, with D unresolved. Trimming left V 3 bases short and J 0 bases short, with 22 bases between. This CDR3 contains 19 residues. The germline gives CDR1 SGHRS, CDR2 YFSETQ.

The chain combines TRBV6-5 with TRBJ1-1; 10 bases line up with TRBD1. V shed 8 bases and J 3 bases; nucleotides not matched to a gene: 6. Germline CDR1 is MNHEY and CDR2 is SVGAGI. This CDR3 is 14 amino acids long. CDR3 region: CASGDRGSYTEAFF. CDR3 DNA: TGTGCCAGCGGGGACAGGGGATCGTACACTGAAGCTTTCTTT.

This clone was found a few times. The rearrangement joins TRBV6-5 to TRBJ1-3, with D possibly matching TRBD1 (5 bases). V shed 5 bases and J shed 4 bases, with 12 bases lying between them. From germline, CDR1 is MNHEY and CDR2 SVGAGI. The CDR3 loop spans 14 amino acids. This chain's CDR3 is CASSLGVGGNTIYF. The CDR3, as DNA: TGTGCCAGCAGTCTAGGGGTCGGAGGAAACACCATATATTTT.

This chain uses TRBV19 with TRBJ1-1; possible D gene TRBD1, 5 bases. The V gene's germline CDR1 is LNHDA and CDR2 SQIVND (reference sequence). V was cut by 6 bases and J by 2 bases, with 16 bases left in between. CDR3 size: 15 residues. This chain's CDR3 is CASRGAGPRNTEAFF. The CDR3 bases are TGTGCCAGTAGGGGCGCGGGGCCACGAAACACTGAAGCTTTCTTT.

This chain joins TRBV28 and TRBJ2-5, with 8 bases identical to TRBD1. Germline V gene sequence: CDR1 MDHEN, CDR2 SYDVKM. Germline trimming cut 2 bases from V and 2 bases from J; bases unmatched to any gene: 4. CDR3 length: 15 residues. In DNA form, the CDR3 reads TGTGCCAGCAGTTTAGGACAGGGTTCACAAGAGACCCAGTACTTC. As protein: CASSLGQGSQETQYF.

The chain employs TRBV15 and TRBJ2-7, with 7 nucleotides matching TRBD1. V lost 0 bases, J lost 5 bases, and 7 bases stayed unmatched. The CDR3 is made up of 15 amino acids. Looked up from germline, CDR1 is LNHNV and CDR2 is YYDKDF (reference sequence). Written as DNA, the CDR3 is TGTGCCACCAGCAGAGACAGGGGGAAAGTGAACGAGCAGTACTTC. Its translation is CATSRDRGKVNEQYF. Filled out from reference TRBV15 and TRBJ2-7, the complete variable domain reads DAMVIQNPRYQVTQFGKPVTLSCSQTLNHNVMYWYQQKSSQAPKLLFHYYDKDFNNEADTPDNFQSRRPNTSFCFLDIRSPGLGDTAMYLCATSRDRGKVNEQYFGPGTRLTVT.

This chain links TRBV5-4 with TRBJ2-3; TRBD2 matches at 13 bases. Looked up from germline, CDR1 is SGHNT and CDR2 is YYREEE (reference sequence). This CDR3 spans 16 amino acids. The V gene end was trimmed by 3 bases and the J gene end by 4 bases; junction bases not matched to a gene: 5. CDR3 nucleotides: TGTGCCAGCAGCTATCCGGGACTAGCGGGGCCAGATACGCAGTATTTT. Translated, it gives CASSYPGLAGPDTQYF.

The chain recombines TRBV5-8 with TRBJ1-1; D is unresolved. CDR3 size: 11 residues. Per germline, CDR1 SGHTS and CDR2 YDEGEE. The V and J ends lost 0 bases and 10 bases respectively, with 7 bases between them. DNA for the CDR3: TGTGCCAGCAGCTTGGCCGTCGGAGCTTTCTTT. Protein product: CASSLAVGAFF.

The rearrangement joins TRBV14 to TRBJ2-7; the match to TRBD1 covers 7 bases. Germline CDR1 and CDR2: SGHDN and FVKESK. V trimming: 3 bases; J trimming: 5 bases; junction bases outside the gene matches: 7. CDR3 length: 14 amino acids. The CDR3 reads CASSHMGQRNEQYF. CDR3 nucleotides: TGTGCCAGCAGCCATATGGGACAGCGTAACGAGCAGTACTTC.

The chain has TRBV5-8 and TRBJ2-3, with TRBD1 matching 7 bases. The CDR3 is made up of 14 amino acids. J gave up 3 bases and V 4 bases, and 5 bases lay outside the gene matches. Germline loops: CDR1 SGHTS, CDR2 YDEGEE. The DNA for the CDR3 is TGTGCCAGCAGCATAGACAGGGCTACAGATACGCAGTATTTT. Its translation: CASSIDRATDTQYF.

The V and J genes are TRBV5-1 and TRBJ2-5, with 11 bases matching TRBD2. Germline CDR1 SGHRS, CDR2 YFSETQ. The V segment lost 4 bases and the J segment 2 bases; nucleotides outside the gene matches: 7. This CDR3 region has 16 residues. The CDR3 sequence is CASSRGLAAPQETQYF. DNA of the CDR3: TGCGCCAGCAGCCGGGGACTAGCGGCTCCTCAAGAGACCCAGTACTTC.